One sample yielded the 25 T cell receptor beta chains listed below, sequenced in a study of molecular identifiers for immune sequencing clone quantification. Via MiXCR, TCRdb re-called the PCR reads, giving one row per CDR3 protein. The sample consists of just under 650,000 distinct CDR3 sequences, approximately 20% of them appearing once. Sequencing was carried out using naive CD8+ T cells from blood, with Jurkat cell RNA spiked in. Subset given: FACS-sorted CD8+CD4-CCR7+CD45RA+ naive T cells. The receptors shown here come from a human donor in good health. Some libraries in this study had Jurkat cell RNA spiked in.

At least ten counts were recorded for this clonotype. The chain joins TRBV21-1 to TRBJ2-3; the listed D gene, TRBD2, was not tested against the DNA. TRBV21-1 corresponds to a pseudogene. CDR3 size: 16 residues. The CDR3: CASSKSGPNLTDTQYF. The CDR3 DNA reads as TGTGCCAGCAGCAAATCGGGGCCGAATCTCACAGATACGCAGTATTTT.

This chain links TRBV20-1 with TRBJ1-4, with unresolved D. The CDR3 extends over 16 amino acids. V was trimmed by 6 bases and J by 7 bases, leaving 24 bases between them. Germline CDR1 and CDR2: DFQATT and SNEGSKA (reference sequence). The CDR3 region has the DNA TGCAGTGCCCCCCCGGGTCTGGGCTTGAGAGGTGAAAAACTGTTTTTT. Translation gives CSAPPGLGLRGEKLFF.

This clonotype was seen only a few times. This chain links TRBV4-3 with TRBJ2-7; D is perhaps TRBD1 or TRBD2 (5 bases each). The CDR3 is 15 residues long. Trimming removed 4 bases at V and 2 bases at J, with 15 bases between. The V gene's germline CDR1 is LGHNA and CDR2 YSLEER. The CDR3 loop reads CASSPSWGIPYEQYF. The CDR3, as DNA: TGCGCCAGCAGCCCTAGTTGGGGGATTCCCTACGAGCAGTACTTC.

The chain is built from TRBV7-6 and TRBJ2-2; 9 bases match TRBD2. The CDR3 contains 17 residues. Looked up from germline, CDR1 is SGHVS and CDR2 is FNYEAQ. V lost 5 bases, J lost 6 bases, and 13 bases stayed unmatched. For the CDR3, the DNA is TGTGCCAGCAGCCCAGACCACCCGGGACTAGCTGCCGGGGAGCTGTTTTTT. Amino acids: CASSPDHPGLAAGELFF.

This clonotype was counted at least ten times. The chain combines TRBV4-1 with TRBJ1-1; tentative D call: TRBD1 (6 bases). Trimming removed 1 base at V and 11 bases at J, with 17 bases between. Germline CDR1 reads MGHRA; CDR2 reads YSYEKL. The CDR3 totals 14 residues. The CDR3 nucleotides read TGCGCCAGCAGCCAAGGAACAGGGATGAGGAGTGCTTTCTTT. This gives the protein CASSQGTGMRSAFF.

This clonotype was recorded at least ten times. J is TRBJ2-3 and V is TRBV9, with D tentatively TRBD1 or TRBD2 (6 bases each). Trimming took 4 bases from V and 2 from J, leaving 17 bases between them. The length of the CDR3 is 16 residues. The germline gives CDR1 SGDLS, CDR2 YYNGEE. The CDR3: CASSRSGGQLTDTQYF. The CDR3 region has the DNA TGTGCCAGCAGCAGAAGTGGGGGGCAACTCACAGATACGCAGTATTTT. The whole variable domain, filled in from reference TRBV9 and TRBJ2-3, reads DSGVTQTPKHLITATGQRVTLRCSPRSGDLSVYWYQQSLDQGLQFLIQYYNGEERAKGNILERFSAQQFPDLHSELNLSSLELGDSALYFCASSRSGGQLTDTQYFGPGTRLTVL.

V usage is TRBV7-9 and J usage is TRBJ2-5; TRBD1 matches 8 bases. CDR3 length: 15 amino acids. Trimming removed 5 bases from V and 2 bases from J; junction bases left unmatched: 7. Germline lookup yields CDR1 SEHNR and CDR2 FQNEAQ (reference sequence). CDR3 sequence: CASSQGGTGQETQYF. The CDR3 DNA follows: TGTGCCAGCAGCCAAGGGGGGACAGGACAAGAGACCCAGTACTTC.

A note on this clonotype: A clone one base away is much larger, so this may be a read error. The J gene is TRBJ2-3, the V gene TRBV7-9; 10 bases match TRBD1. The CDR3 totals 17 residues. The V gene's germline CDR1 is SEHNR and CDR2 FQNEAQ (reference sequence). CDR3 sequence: CASNLGGTGELGDTQYF. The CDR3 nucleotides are TGTGCCAGCAACTTAGGCGGGACAGGGGAATTAGGAGATACGCAGTATTTT. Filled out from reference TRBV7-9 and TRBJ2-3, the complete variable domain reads DTGVSQNPRHKITKRGQNVTFRCDPISEHNRLYWYRQTLGQGPEFLTYFQNEAQLEKSRLLSDRFSAERPKGSFSTLEIQRTEQGDSAMYLCASNLGGTGELGDTQYFGPGTRLTVL.

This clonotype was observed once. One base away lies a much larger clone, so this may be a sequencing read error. DNA for the CDR3: TGTGCCGGCAGTCCACCGGGACAGGGGGATTATGAGCAGTTCTTC. Amino acids: CAGSPPGQGDYEQFF. The chain recombines TRBV6-2 or TRBV6-3 with TRBJ2-1; 11 bases map to TRBD1. CDR3 length: 15 residues. CDR1 and CDR2 from the germline V gene are MNHEY and SVGEGT.

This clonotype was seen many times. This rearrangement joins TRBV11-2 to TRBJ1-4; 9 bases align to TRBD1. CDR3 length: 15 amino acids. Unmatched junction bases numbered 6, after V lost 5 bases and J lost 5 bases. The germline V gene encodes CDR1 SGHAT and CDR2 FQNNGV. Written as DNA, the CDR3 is TGTGCCAGCAGCCCTAACACAGGGGGCAATGAAAAACTGTTTTTT. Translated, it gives CASSPNTGGNEKLFF.

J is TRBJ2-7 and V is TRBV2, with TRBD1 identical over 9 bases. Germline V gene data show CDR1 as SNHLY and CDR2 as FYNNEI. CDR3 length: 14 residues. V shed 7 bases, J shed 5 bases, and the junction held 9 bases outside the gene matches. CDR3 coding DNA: TGTGCCAGCATTCCCGGGACAGGGAAACACGAGCAGTACTTC. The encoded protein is CASIPGTGKHEQYF.

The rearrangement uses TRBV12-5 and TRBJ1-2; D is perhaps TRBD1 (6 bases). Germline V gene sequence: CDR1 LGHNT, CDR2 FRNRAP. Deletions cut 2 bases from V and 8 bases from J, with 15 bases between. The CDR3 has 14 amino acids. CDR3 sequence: CASGLLGGVEGYTF. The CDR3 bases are TGTGCTAGTGGTTTGTTAGGGGGGGTCGAGGGCTACACCTTC.

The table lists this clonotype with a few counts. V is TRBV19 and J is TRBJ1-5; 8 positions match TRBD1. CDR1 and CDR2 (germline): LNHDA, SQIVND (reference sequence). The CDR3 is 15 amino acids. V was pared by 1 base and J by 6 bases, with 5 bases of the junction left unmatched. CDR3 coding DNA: TGTGCCAGTAGTATAGGGAACAGGGGGAGTCAGCCCCAGCATTTT. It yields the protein CASSIGNRGSQPQHF.

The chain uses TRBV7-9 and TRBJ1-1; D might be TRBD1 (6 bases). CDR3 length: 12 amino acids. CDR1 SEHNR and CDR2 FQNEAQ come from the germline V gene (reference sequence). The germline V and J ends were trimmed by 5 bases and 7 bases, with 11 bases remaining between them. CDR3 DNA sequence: TGTGCCAGCAGCGTGGGGACAAGTGAAGCTTTCTTT. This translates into CASSVGTSEAFF. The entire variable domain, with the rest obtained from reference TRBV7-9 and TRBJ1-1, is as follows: DTGVSQNPRHKITKRGQNVTFRCDPISEHNRLYWYRQTLGQGPEFLTYFQNEAQLEKSRLLSDRFSAERPKGSFSTLEIQRTEQGDSAMYLCASSVGTSEAFFGQGTRLTVV.

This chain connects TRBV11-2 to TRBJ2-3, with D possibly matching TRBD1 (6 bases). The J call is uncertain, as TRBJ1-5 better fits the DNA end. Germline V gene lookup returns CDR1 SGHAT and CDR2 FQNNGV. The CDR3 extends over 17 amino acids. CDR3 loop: CASSLITGTPPSDTQHF. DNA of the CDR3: TGTGCCAGCAGCTTAATAACAGGGACGCCTCCCTCGGATACGCAGCATTTT.

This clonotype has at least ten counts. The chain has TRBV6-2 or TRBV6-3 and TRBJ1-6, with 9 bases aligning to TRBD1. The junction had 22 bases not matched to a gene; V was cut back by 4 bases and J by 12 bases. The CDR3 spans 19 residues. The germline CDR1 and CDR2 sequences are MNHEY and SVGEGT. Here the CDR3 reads CASSSSYLDRGWIREPLHF. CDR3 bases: TGTGCCAGCAGTTCTTCCTACCTGGACAGGGGTTGGATTCGGGAACCCCTCCACTTT.

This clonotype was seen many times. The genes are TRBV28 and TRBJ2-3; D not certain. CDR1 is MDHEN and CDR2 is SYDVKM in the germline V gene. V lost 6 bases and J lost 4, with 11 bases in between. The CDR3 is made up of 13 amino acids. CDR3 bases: TGTGCCAGCAGGTCTAATGGGGCAGATACGCAGTATTTT. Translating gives CASRSNGADTQYF.

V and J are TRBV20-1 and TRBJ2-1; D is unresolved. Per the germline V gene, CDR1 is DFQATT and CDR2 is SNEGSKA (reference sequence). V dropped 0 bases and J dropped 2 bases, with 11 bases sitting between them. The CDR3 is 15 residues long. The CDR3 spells CSARDWDNAYNEQFF. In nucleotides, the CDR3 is TGCAGTGCTAGAGATTGGGATAACGCCTACAATGAGCAGTTCTTC.

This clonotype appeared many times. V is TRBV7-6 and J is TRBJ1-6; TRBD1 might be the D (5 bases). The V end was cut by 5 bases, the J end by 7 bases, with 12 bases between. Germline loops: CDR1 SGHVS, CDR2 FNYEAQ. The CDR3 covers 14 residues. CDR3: CASSPTVENSPLHF. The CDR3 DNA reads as TGTGCCAGCAGCCCGACAGTAGAAAATTCACCCCTCCACTTT.

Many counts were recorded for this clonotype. CDR3: CASSLHGGATEAFF. CDR3 in DNA: TGCGCCAGCAGCTTGCACGGGGGGGCCACTGAAGCTTTCTTT. The V gene is TRBV5-1, the J gene TRBJ1-1, with D perhaps matching TRBD1 (6 bases). This CDR3 comprises 14 residues. Germline V lookup: CDR1 SGHRS, CDR2 YFSETQ. V lost 1 base, J lost 4 bases, and 11 bases lay in between. Drawing the rest from reference TRBV5-1 and TRBJ1-1, the complete variable domain is KAGVTQTPRYLIKTRGQQVTLSCSPISGHRSVSWYQQTPGQGLQFLFEYFSETQRNKGNFPGRFSGRQFSNSRSEMNVSTLELGDSALYLCASSLHGGATEAFFGQGTRLTVV.

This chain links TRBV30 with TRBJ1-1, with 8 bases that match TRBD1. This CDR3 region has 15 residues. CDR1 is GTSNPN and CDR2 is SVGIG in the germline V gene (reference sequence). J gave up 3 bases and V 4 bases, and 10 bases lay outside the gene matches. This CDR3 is CAWTGPGTGHTEAFF. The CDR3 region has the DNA TGTGCCTGGACCGGGCCCGGGACAGGACACACTGAAGCTTTCTTT.

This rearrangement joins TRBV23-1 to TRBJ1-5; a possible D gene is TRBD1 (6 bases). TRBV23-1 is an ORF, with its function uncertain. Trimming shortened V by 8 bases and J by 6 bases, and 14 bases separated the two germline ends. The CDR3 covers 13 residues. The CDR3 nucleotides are TGCGCCAGCTATACCGGGGGGCCTCAGCCCCAGCATTTT. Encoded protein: CASYTGGPQPQHF.

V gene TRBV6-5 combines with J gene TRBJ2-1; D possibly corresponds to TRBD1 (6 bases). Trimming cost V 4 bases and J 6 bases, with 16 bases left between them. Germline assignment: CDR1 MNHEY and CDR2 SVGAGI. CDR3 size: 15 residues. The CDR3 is CASSSQDSYSNEQFF. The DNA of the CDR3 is TGTGCCAGCAGTTCCCAGGACAGTTATAGCAATGAGCAGTTCTTC.

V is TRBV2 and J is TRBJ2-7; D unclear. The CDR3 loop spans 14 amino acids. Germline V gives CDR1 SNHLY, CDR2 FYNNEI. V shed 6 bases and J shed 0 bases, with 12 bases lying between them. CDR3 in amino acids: CASSFDWDSYEQYF. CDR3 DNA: TGTGCCAGCAGCTTCGACTGGGACTCCTACGAGCAGTACTTC.

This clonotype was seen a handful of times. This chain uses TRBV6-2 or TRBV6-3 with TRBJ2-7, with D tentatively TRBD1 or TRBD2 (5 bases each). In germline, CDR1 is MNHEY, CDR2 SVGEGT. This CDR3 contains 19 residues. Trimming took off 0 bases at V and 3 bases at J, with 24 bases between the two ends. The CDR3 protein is CASSYSEGTITPLLYEQYF. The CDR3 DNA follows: TGTGCCAGCAGTTACTCAGAGGGGACGATAACCCCTCTCCTCTACGAGCAGTACTTC.